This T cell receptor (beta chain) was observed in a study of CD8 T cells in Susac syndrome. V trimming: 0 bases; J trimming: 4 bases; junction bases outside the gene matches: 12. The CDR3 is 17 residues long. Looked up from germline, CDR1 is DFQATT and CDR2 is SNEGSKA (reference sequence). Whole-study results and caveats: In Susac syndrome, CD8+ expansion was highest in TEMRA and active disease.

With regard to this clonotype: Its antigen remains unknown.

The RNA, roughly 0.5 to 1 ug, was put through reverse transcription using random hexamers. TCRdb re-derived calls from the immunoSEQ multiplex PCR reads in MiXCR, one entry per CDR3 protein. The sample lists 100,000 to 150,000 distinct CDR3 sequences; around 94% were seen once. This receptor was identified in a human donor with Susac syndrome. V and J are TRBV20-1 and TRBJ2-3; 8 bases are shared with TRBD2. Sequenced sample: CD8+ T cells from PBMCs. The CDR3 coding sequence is TGCAGTGCTAGAGATTGGGTCGAGCGGGAGATCCCAGATACGCAGTATTTT. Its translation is CSARDWVEREIPDTQYF.